A single sample gave rise to the 8 T cell receptor beta chains below, sequenced in a study of T cell responses to AZD1222 COVID-19 vaccine. Assay used: immunoSEQ multiplex PCR; TCRdb lists only in-frame clones, some missing. The sample consists of roughly 150,000 clones, roughly 85% of them appearing once. The sequencing used peripheral blood, collected 28 days after the second AZD1222 dose. Receptors originate from an adult who received the AZD1222 COVID-19 vaccine.

The sample holds a few counts of this clone. The gene calls are TRBV6-6 and TRBJ2-7; TRBD2 matches at 11 bases. Germline CDR1 MNHNY, CDR2 SVGAGI (reference sequence). This CDR3 spans 16 amino acids. Unmatched junction bases numbered 12, after V lost 4 bases and J lost 7 bases. CDR3: CASSSLPLAGAGEQYF. In nucleotides, the CDR3 is TGTGCCAGCAGTTCACTCCCACTAGCGGGGGCGGGGGAGCAGTACTTC.

This clone has a single count. The chain employs TRBV2 and TRBJ2-7, with a tentative D call TRBD2 (5 bases). Trimming removed 10 bases at V and 2 bases at J, with 18 bases between. The germline V gene encodes CDR1 SNHLY and CDR2 FYNNEI. The CDR3 length is 14 residues. The CDR3: CATQTSGYAYEQYF. CDR3 sequence (DNA): TGTGCCACCCAAACCAGCGGATACGCCTACGAGCAGTACTTC.

This rearrangement joins TRBV9 to TRBJ2-5, with no clear D. Germline CDR1 reads SGDLS; CDR2 reads YYNGEE. The V gene lost 0 bases and the J gene lost 5 bases, with 8 bases spanning the gap. This CDR3 has 13 amino acids. The CDR3 spells CASSVGSGETQYF. The DNA for the CDR3 is TGTGCCAGCAGCGTAGGTTCCGGGGAGACCCAGTACTTC.

This clone is a singleton in its sample. The chain links TRBV11-2 to TRBJ2-7, with a tentative D call TRBD1 (5 bases). Germline V gives CDR1 SGHAT, CDR2 FQNNGV. Trimming removed 6 bases from V and 3 bases from J, with 18 bases in between. The CDR3 totals 15 residues. This chain's CDR3 is CASRAGFSGLYEQYF. The CDR3 DNA reads as TGTGCCAGCAGGGCAGGGTTCAGTGGCCTCTACGAGCAGTACTTC.

J is TRBJ1-1 and V is TRBV24-1; D not certain. This CDR3 is 13 amino acids long. The ends were cut back, 6 bases at V and 1 base at J, with 8 bases in the middle. CDR1 is KGHDR and CDR2 is SFDVKD in the germline V gene. The CDR3 region has the DNA TGTGCCACCAGTAACCGGGAGAACACTGAAGCTTTCTTT. This sequence encodes CATSNRENTEAFF.

The V gene is TRBV7-9, the J gene TRBJ1-5, with D unresolved. CDR1 and CDR2 from the germline V gene are SEHNR and FQNEAQ (reference sequence). The CDR3 length is 12 residues. V gave up 1 base and J gave up 10 bases, with 8 bases separating them. This chain's CDR3 is CASSLGVSPQHF. The DNA of the CDR3 is TGTGCCAGCAGCTTAGGAGTTAGCCCCCAGCATTTT.

The table lists this clone with a few counts. CDR3 protein: CASSRRNSPLHF. Written as DNA, the CDR3 is TGTGCCAGCAGTCGCAGGAATTCACCCCTCCACTTT. The chain employs TRBV6-5 and TRBJ1-6, with unresolved D. Per germline, CDR1 MNHEY and CDR2 SVGAGI. The V and J ends lost 5 bases and 7 bases respectively, with 6 bases between them. This CDR3 is 12 amino acids long.

V usage is TRBV12-5 and J usage is TRBJ1-1, with D unclear. The CDR3 extends over 15 amino acids. Germline V gene sequence: CDR1 LGHNT, CDR2 FRNRAP. Trimming shortened V by 3 bases and J by 3 bases, and 14 bases separated the two germline ends. The CDR3 loop reads CASGFLGGQDTEAFF. CDR3 DNA: TGTGCTAGTGGTTTCCTTGGAGGGCAGGACACTGAAGCTTTCTTT.